The 22 T cell receptor beta chains in this list originate from one sample, sequenced in a study of CD8+CD57+ T cells in acquired aplastic anemia. The template for TCR beta VDJ and CDR3 sequence profiling was genomic DNA. TCRdb analysed the reads with MiXCR anew, one entry per CDR3 protein. This table has 400,000 to 500,000 distinct CDR3 sequences, approximately 70% appearing once. Sequencing used sorted CD4+, CD8+, or CD8+CD57+ T cells (not recorded which) from PBMCs. The receptor set was obtained from a human donor in good health, serving as a control.

The genes are TRBV10-3 and TRBJ1-6; a weak D match, TRBD1 (6 bases). Germline V gene data show CDR1 as ENHRY and CDR2 as SYGVKD. The CDR3 is 16 residues long. V was shortened by 2 bases and J by 6 bases, with 14 bases between the two germline ends. CDR3 in DNA: TGTGCCATCAGTGAGGGCGGACAGACATTTAATTCACCCCTCCACTTT. Translating gives CAISEGGQTFNSPLHF.

The rearrangement joins TRBV5-1 to TRBJ1-4, with D hard to call. The germline V gene encodes CDR1 SGHRS and CDR2 YFSETQ. The germline V and J ends were trimmed by 4 bases and 9 bases, with 1 base remaining between them. The CDR3 runs to 9 residues. CDR3 loop: CASSKKLFF. CDR3 DNA: TGCGCCAGCAGCAAAAAACTGTTTTTT.

Comment on this clonotype: The junction shows a germline mismatch at one end, possibly a read error. This chain uses TRBV9 with TRBJ1-1; no clear D. The V gene's germline CDR1 is SGDLS and CDR2 YYNGEE. There are 14 residues in the CDR3. In nucleotides, the CDR3 is TGTGCCAGCAGCGATGTAGGCCAGAACAATGCACCCCTCTTT. Its protein is CASSDVGQNNAPLF.

This clonotype was observed a few times. The CDR3 DNA reads TGTGCCACCAGCAGGGCCCAGGGAGTCAATCAGCCCCAGCATTTT. Protein product: CATSRAQGVNQPQHF. This chain links TRBV15 with TRBJ1-5; a weak D match, TRBD1 (5 bases). CDR3 length equals 15 residues. Germline V gene sequence: CDR1 LNHNV, CDR2 YYDKDF (reference sequence). Trimming cost V 3 bases and J 3 bases, with 12 bases left between them. Variable domain in full (rest from reference TRBV15 and TRBJ1-5): DAMVIQNPRYQVTQFGKPVTLSCSQTLNHNVMYWYQQKSSQAPKLLFHYYDKDFNNEADTPDNFQSRRPNTSFCFLDIRSPGLGDTAMYLCATSRAQGVNQPQHFGDGTRLSIL.

This clonotype was picked up many times. This chain uses TRBV12-3 or TRBV12-4 with TRBJ1-2, with D unresolved. V gave up 3 bases and J gave up 7 bases, with 15 bases separating them. The CDR3 sequence is 14 residues long. For the CDR3, the DNA is TGTGCCAGCAGTTTGGAAGGCCACGTCCTTGGCTACACCTTC. Its protein is CASSLEGHVLGYTF.

About this clonotype: Because the CDR3 is missing its conserved closing phenylalanine or tryptophan, this is likely a read error. The CDR3: CASTPSGRGRYNEQFS. The CDR3 DNA is TGTGCCAGTACCCCCTCGGGGAGGGGGCGGTATAATGAGCAGTTCTCC. J is TRBJ2-1 and V is TRBV19; perhaps D is TRBD1 or TRBD2 (7 bases each). CDR1 is LNHDA, CDR2 SQIVND, per germline (reference sequence). Trimming left V 7 bases short and J 7 bases short, with 23 bases between. This CDR3 has 16 amino acids.

This chain connects TRBV15 to TRBJ1-4; the D is unclear. The CDR3 covers 15 residues. From germline, CDR1 is LNHNV and CDR2 YYDKDF (reference sequence). Trimming removed 5 bases from V and 0 bases from J, with 10 bases in between. This CDR3 is CATSVAEATNEKLFF. CDR3 in DNA: TGTGCCACCAGCGTAGCAGAGGCAACTAATGAAAAACTGTTTTTT.

V and J are TRBV19 and TRBJ1-5; the D is unclear. Per the germline V gene, CDR1 is LNHDA and CDR2 is SQIVND (reference sequence). This CDR3 spans 14 amino acids. Trimming removed 7 bases from V and 0 bases from J, with 10 bases in between. CDR3 sequence: CASINSYSNQPQHF. The CDR3 DNA follows: TGTGCCAGTATTAACAGTTATAGCAATCAGCCCCAGCATTTT.

This clonotype was observed many times. The gene calls are TRBV30 and TRBJ1-6; D perhaps matches TRBD1 (5 bases). V was pared by 6 bases and J by 7 bases, with 13 bases between. The CDR3 runs to 13 residues. Germline assignment: CDR1 GTSNPN and CDR2 SVGIG (reference sequence). This CDR3 is CACSGDSNSPLHF. The CDR3 nucleotides are TGTGCCTGTTCCGGCGACAGCAATTCACCCCTCCACTTT.

J is TRBJ1-1 and V is TRBV5-1, with 7 bases identical to TRBD1. Germline CDR1 and CDR2: SGHRS and YFSETQ. This CDR3 has 13 residues. Trimming cost V 3 bases and J 10 bases; bases outside gene matches: 9. The CDR3 DNA reads TGCGCCAGCAGCTCCAGACAGGGATATGGAGCTTTCTTT. Protein sequence: CASSSRQGYGAFF.

A note on this clonotype: One end of the junction is discordant with germline, which a read error may explain. This chain connects TRBV15 to TRBJ1-2; 7 nucleotides match TRBD1. This CDR3 is built from 17 residues. Germline V gene data show CDR1 as LNHNV and CDR2 as YYDKDF (reference sequence). CDR3 protein: CATGRNLAGGQCYGYTF. CDR3 bases: TGTGCCACCGGCAGAAACTTGGCTGGGGGACAGTGCTATGGCTACACCTTC.

As to this clonotype: As the CDR3 is not closed by the conserved phenylalanine or tryptophan, this likely results from a read error. No DNA is shown, since the ends of the CDR3 on it are uncertain; the CDR3 is the one TCRdb lists. V gene TRBV7-2 combines with J gene TRBJ1-2. 8 amino acids form the CDR3, both terminal residues included. Germline loops: CDR1 SGHTA, CDR2 FQGNSA. CDR3: CASSLSSV.

The chain recombines TRBV5-1 with TRBJ2-1, with a possible D match to TRBD2 (5 bases). V was clipped by 4 bases and J by 2 bases, with 10 bases between them. Per germline, CDR1 SGHRS and CDR2 YFSETQ. The CDR3 contains 14 residues. In nucleotides, the CDR3 is TGCGCCAGCAGCCCGGCGGAGGCCTACAATGAGCAGTTCTTC. Translated: CASSPAEAYNEQFF.

With respect to this clonotype: No conserved phenylalanine or tryptophan is present at the end of the CDR3, so a read error is the likely explanation. The DNA is left out, because the CDR3 cannot be placed on it with certainty; the CDR3 is given as TCRdb lists it. The J gene is TRBJ1-1, the V gene TRBV7-2. The CDR3 numbers 13 amino acids, ends counted. Germline CDR1 reads SGHTA; CDR2 reads FQGNSA. This chain's CDR3 is CASSLAHKTGPLL.

Details on this clonotype: Its ends do not fully match the called genes, so a read error is possible. The chain combines TRBV7-8 with TRBJ2-7, with D possibly being TRBD1 or TRBD2 (5 bases each). CDR1 is SGHVS and CDR2 is FQNEAQ in the germline V gene. The CDR3 runs to 14 residues. Here the CDR3 reads CASSLGTASCKKLF. The CDR3 DNA reads as TGTGCCAGCAGCTTGGGGACGGCCTCTTGCAAGAAGTTATTC. Together with reference TRBV7-8 and TRBJ2-7, the CDR3 gives the full variable domain: GAGVSQSPRYKVAKRGQDVALRCDPISGHVSLFWYQQALGQGPEFLTYFQNEAQLDKSGLPSDRFFAERPEGSVSTLKIQRTQQEDSAVYLCASSLGTASCKKLFGPGTRLTVT.

V and J are TRBV7-7 and TRBJ2-1; D is unresolved. The CDR3 is made up of 15 amino acids. From germline, CDR1 is SSHAT and CDR2 FNYEAQ (reference sequence). Trimming cost V 11 bases and J 10 bases, with 27 bases left between them. The CDR3 sequence: CAACVHTVGRGEQFF. CDR3 coding DNA: TGTGCCGCCTGCGTACATACGGTTGGGCGTGGGGAGCAGTTCTTC.

This clonotype occurred many times. The J gene is TRBJ1-5, the V gene TRBV20-1; 7 bases align to TRBD1. The V gene end was trimmed by 5 bases and the J gene end by 0 bases; junction bases not matched to a gene: 13. This CDR3 region has 17 residues. Germline V gene sequence: CDR1 DFQATT, CDR2 SNEGSKA (reference sequence). CDR3 DNA: TGCAGTGCTTATGCGACAGGGAACGCTATTAGCAATCAGCCCCAGCATTTT. It codes for CSAYATGNAISNQPQHF.

The V gene is TRBV2, the J gene TRBJ2-5; D is possibly TRBD1 (6 bases). The germline V gene has CDR1 SNHLY and CDR2 FYNNEI. The CDR3 totals 15 residues. The V and J ends lost 4 bases and 3 bases respectively, with 15 bases between them. CDR3: CASSAKGTYEETQYF. CDR3 DNA sequence: TGTGCCAGCAGTGCTAAAGGGACATACGAAGAGACCCAGTACTTC. The variable domain in full, completed from reference TRBV2 and TRBJ2-5, reads EPEVTQTPSHQVTQMGQEVILRCVPISNHLYFYWYRQILGQKVEFLVSFYNNEISEKSEIFDDQFSVERPDGSNFTLKIRSTKLEDSAMYFCASSAKGTYEETQYFGPGTRLLVL.

This clonotype came up many times. The chain combines TRBV4-2 with TRBJ1-3, with TRBD1 as a possible D gene (5 bases). V lost 1 base to trimming and J lost 1 base, with 8 bases between them. Germline V gene sequence: CDR1 LGHNA, CDR2 YNFKEQ. The CDR3 runs to 15 residues. The CDR3, as DNA: TGTGCCAGCAGCCAAGTTGGGGGGTCTGGAAACACCATATATTTT. This encodes CASSQVGGSGNTIYF.

The gene calls are TRBV2 and TRBJ2-5; TRBD1 matches 7 bases. CDR1 SNHLY and CDR2 FYNNEI come from the germline V gene. Losses at the gene ends were 3 bases for V and 3 bases for J; bases not matched to a gene: 1. This CDR3 has 13 amino acids. CDR3 protein: CASSDDREETQYF. The CDR3 DNA sequence: TGTGCCAGCAGTGATGACAGGGAAGAGACCCAGTACTTC. Variable domain in full (rest from reference TRBV2 and TRBJ2-5): EPEVTQTPSHQVTQMGQEVILRCVPISNHLYFYWYRQILGQKVEFLVSFYNNEISEKSEIFDDQFSVERPDGSNFTLKIRSTKLEDSAMYFCASSDDREETQYFGPGTRLLVL.

The chain combines TRBV13 with TRBJ2-3; 8 bases line up with TRBD2. CDR3 length: 17 residues. Germline lookup yields CDR1 PRHDT and CDR2 FYEKMQ (reference sequence). The V gene end was trimmed by 1 base and the J gene end by 7 bases; junction bases not matched to a gene: 13. CDR3 loop: CASSLEWGRGALYTQYF. CDR3 sequence (DNA): TGTGCCAGCAGCTTAGAGTGGGGGCGGGGGGCCCTATATACGCAGTATTTT.

The V call is TRBV24-1, the J call TRBJ1-1; D ambiguous. The V end was cut by 2 bases, the J end by 1 base, with 7 bases between. The CDR3 covers 14 residues. From germline, CDR1 is KGHDR and CDR2 SFDVKD. CDR3 region: CATSDSGKNTEAFF. CDR3 nucleotides: TGTGCCACCAGTGATTCTGGGAAGAACACTGAAGCTTTCTTT.